This T cell receptor beta chain emerged from a study of blood T cell repertoires in COVID-19. Some clones are missing from TCRdb's copy, which holds only in-frame ones; the method was immunoSEQ multiplex PCR. The sample lists fewer than 250,000 clones, around 86% occurring once. In germline, CDR1 is ENHRY, CDR2 SYGVKD. CDR3 length equals 15 residues. V was pared by 3 bases and J by 3 bases, with 5 bases of the junction left unmatched. The sample taken for sequencing was PBMCs or T cells enriched from blood (not recorded which). This chain uses TRBV10-3 with TRBJ2-7; 10 positions match TRBD1. This receptor was obtained from a woman in her forties in a cohort exposed to, infected with or recovered from COVID-19 (not recorded which). The CDR3 here is CAISEGTGEGYEQYF. In DNA form, the CDR3 reads TGTGCCATCAGTGAAGGGACAGGGGAGGGCTACGAGCAGTACTTC.